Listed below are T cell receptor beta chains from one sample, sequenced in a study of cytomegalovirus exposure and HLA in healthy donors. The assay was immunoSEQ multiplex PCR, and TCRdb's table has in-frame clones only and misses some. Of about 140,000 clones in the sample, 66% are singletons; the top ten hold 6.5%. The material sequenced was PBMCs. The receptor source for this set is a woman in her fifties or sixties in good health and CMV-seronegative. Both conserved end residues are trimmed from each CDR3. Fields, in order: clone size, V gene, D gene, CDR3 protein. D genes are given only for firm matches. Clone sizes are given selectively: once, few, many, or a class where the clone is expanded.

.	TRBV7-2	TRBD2	ASSLGGPGTSGYNEQF
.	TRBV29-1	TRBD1	SVGDRDSPLH
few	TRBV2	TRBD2	ASRGLAGGSGELF
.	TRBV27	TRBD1	ASRETGLSYEQY
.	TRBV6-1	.	ASSESGTYGYT
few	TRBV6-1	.	ASSDQARGAEAF
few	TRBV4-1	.	ASSQAPGSLQPQH
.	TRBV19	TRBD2	ASSISSGATYTDTQY
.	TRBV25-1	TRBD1	ASSRTGSGNTIY
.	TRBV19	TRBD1	ASTPTGGANEKLF
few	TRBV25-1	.	ASSGRGTGTEAF
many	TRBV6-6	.	ASSLGGDGYEKLF
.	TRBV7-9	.	ASSSSPYYEQY
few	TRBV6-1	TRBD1	ASSEAWGQGPDTQY
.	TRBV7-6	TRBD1	ASSRTRQGAVTGELF
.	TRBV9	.	ASSVGDSPYEQY
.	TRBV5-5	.	ASSPYLGRERYEQY
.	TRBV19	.	ASRRDTDTQY
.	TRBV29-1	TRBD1	SARQGLAYEQY
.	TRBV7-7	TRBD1	ASSLDGTGKAF
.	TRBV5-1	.	ASSPTTGSAF
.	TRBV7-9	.	ASNLVGTDTQY
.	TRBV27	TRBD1	ASSWTGNQPQH
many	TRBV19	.	ASTPGTNTGELF
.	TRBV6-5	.	ASTRQERGGETQY
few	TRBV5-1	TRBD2	ASSLEGLAGEAGGTGELF
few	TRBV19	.	ASRARHQLNTEAF
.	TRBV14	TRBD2	ASKPLLAVAKNIQY
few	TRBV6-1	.	ASALAQASYEQY
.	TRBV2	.	ASSVRQGPYEQY